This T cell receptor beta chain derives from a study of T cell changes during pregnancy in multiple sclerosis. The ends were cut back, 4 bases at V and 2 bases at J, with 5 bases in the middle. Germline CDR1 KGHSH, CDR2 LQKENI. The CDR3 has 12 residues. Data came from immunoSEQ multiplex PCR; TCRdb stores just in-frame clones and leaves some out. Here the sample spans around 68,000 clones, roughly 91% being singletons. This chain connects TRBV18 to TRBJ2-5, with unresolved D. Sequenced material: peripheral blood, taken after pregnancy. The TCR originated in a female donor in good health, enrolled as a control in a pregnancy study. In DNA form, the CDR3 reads TGTGCCAGCTCACAATATCAAGAGACCCAGTACTTC. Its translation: CASSQYQETQYF.